Listed here are 14 T cell receptor beta chains from one sample, sequenced in a study of STAT5B mutations in CD4+ large granular lymphocyte leukemia. Assay: immunoSEQ multiplex PCR; the TCRdb copy retains only in-frame clones and omits some. The repertoire holds 25,000 to 35,000 clones, about 71% seen once, with roughly 0.43% in the top ten. The material sequenced was CD4+ T cells from blood buffy coats. These receptors were obtained from a human donor in good health.

The V and J genes are TRBV27 and TRBJ2-7, with 7 bases lining up with TRBD1. This CDR3 is 15 amino acids long. The germline V gene has CDR1 MNHEY and CDR2 SMNVEV (reference sequence). Trimming removed 6 bases from V and 2 bases from J; junction bases left unmatched: 10. The CDR3 nucleotides read TGTGCCAGCAGCCTCCCCGGGACAGAAACCTACGAGCAGTACTTC. This sequence encodes CASSLPGTETYEQYF.

The chain carries TRBV28 and TRBJ1-5, with a possible D match to TRBD1 (5 bases). The CDR3 has 16 residues. V lost 0 bases, J lost 1 base, and 10 bases lay in between. Germline CDR1 reads MDHEN; CDR2 reads SYDVKM. The CDR3 DNA follows: TGTGCCAGCAGTTTATGGCAGGGAGGCAGCAATCAGCCCCAGCATTTT. Translation gives CASSLWQGGSNQPQHF.

This rearrangement joins TRBV27 to TRBJ2-7; 7 bases map to TRBD1. V was pared by 3 bases and J by 2 bases, with 4 bases of the junction left unmatched. CDR3 length: 14 amino acids. The V gene's germline CDR1 is MNHEY and CDR2 SMNVEV (reference sequence). The CDR3 protein is CASSFGDSTYEQYF. In DNA, the CDR3 is TGTGCCAGCAGTTTTGGGGACAGTACCTACGAGCAGTACTTC.

The genes are TRBV28 and TRBJ1-1, with 11 bases lining up with TRBD1. The CDR3 is 12 amino acids. J lost 4 bases, V lost 11 bases, and 3 bases had no gene match. Looked up from germline, CDR1 is MDHEN and CDR2 is SYDVKM. This CDR3 is CASGTGGTEAFF. CDR3 DNA: TGTGCCTCAGGGACAGGGGGCACTGAAGCTTTCTTT.

This chain uses TRBV6-1 with TRBJ1-5; D call uncertain. Germline lookup yields CDR1 MNHNS and CDR2 SASEGT. V was trimmed by 8 bases and J by 2 bases, leaving 16 bases between them. The CDR3 runs to 15 residues. The CDR3 DNA sequence: TGTGCCAGCCAGTTGGTGCACCGGGGCAATCAGCCCCAGCATTTT. It yields the protein CASQLVHRGNQPQHF.

The chain carries TRBV27 and TRBJ1-5; D unclear. Germline assignment: CDR1 MNHEY and CDR2 SMNVEV (reference sequence). The CDR3 contains 16 residues. The V and J ends lost 1 base and 0 bases respectively, with 10 bases between them. The CDR3, as DNA: TGTGCCAGCAGTTTATGGCCAAATTATAGCAATCAGCCCCAGCATTTT. This codes for CASSLWPNYSNQPQHF.

This clone showed up just a few times. The V gene is TRBV6-5, the J gene TRBJ1-5, with D hard to call. Germline-derived CDR1 and CDR2 are MNHEY and SVGAGI. Between the trimmed V and J ends, which lost 4 bases and 9 bases, there was a span of 10 bases. CDR3 size: 12 residues. The CDR3, as DNA: TGTGCCAGCAGTTCCGTTCGCGGGCCCCAGCATTTT. Amino acids: CASSSVRGPQHF.

In the case of this clone: This sample includes further DNA sequences coding for the same CDR3. This chain joins TRBV7-9 and TRBJ2-7; 11 bases match TRBD1. Germline values: CDR1 SEHNR, CDR2 FQNEAQ (reference sequence). V gave up 1 base and J gave up 6 bases; unmatched junction bases: 5. The CDR3 has 15 residues. CDR3 sequence (DNA): TGTGCCAGCAGCTTAGGTGGACAGGGGGCCTCCGAGCAGTACTTC. Amino acids: CASSLGGQGASEQYF.

The chain combines TRBV10-3 with TRBJ1-5; D call uncertain. Trimming pared 6 bases from V and 1 base from J, leaving 13 bases between. Per the germline V gene, CDR1 is ENHRY and CDR2 is SYGVKD. The CDR3 runs 15 residues. CDR3 nucleotides: TGTGCCATCAGGCCCGGTCAGGAGAGCAATCAGCCCCAGCATTTT. It specifies CAIRPGQESNQPQHF.

This clone has just a few counts. This chain joins TRBV9 and TRBJ2-1; D unresolved. Trimming cost V 0 bases and J 5 bases, with 9 bases left between them. Germline assignment: CDR1 SGDLS and CDR2 YYNGEE. The CDR3 has 14 residues. The CDR3 sequence is CASSVEVGDNEQFF. The CDR3 coding sequence is TGTGCCAGCAGCGTAGAAGTTGGTGACAATGAGCAGTTCTTC.

The rearrangement links TRBV6-1 to TRBJ1-3; D is perhaps TRBD1 (6 bases). V was pared by 4 bases and J by 0 bases, with 13 bases between. CDR3 length: 16 residues. CDR1 and CDR2 from the germline V gene are MNHNS and SASEGT. CDR3 nucleotide sequence: TGTGCCAGCAGTGGGTACACAGGGTACTCTGGAAACACCATATATTTT. Protein: CASSGYTGYSGNTIYF.

V usage is TRBV30 and J usage is TRBJ2-3; perhaps TRBD1 as D (6 bases). CDR3 length: 16 residues. Between the trimmed V and J ends, which lost 0 bases and 3 bases, there was a span of 16 bases. CDR1 GTSNPN and CDR2 SVGIG come from the germline V gene (reference sequence). The CDR3 sequence is CAWSVGPGRGTDTQYF. The CDR3, as DNA: TGTGCCTGGAGTGTCGGCCCAGGTAGGGGGACAGATACGCAGTATTTT.

The sample holds a few counts of this clone. This chain uses TRBV6-5 with TRBJ1-2; 8 positions match TRBD1. CDR1 MNHEY and CDR2 SVGAGI come from the germline V gene. This CDR3 spans 14 amino acids. With V trimmed by 4 bases and J by 7 bases, 8 bases remained unmatched. The CDR3: CASSSKGTGSGYTF. The CDR3 bases are TGTGCCAGCAGTTCCAAAGGGACAGGATCTGGCTACACCTTC.

The chain uses TRBV29-1 and TRBJ2-3; possible D gene TRBD2, 6 bases. Germline-derived CDR1 and CDR2 are SQVTM and ANQGSEA. CDR3 size: 10 residues. Between the trimmed V and J ends, which lost 7 bases and 13 bases, there was a span of 15 bases. The CDR3 loop reads CSARDSSEYF. In nucleotides, the CDR3 is TGCAGCGCCCGGGACTCCTCGGAGTATTTT.